This entry concerns a single T cell receptor (beta chain). Per germline, CDR1 MNHEY and CDR2 SVGAGI. This CDR3 spans 14 amino acids. V lost 7 bases, J lost 6 bases, and 16 bases lay in between. Sequenced by immunoSEQ multiplex PCR; TCRdb stores in-frame clones only, minus some. Of 130,000 to 150,000 clones in the sample, 80% to 90% were seen once. This record comes from a study of blood T cell repertoires in COVID-19. On the study more broadly: The samples span acute and convalescent COVID-19 from the United States, Italy and Spain. PBMCs, B-cell-depleted T cells, or T cells provided the cDNA or gDNA that made up the material.

What was sequenced was peripheral blood. The clonotype comes from a man aged 45-65 years who had recovered from COVID-19. V is TRBV6-5 and J is TRBJ1-5; D might be TRBD1 (5 bases). CDR3 loop: CASTPTQGTQPQHF. For the CDR3, the DNA is TGTGCCAGCACTCCCACCCAGGGTACTCAGCCCCAGCATTTT.